Listed here are 32 T cell receptor beta chains from one sample, sequenced in a study of control samples from healthy donors and cancer patients. Sequencing was performed with immunoSEQ multiplex PCR; in TCRdb, only in-frame clones are kept and a portion is missing. The data show about 180,000 clones, with 75% to 95% seen just once and around 2% held by the top ten. The sample was blood. These receptors all stem from a woman between 40 and 55 years old in good health.

This clone was detected a few times. The J gene is TRBJ2-7, the V gene TRBV28; D might be TRBD1 or TRBD2, each matching 5 bases. The CDR3 is made up of 15 amino acids. CDR1 MDHEN and CDR2 SYDVKM come from the germline V gene. The V end lost 5 bases, the J end lost 5 bases, and 19 bases lay between the germline ends. In DNA, the CDR3 is TGTGCCAGCAGTCCACGGGACCGCCTGGGAAACGAGCAGTACTTC. This translates into CASSPRDRLGNEQYF.

The CDR3 region is CASSPDGQETQYF. The CDR3 DNA sequence: TGCGCCAGCAGCCCGGACGGCCAAGAGACCCAGTACTTC. The V call is TRBV5-1, the J call TRBJ2-5; no clear D gene. CDR3 length equals 13 residues. Trimming took off 4 bases at V and 1 base at J, with 8 bases between the two ends. CDR1 is SGHRS, CDR2 YFSETQ, per germline.

This clone was found once. The rearrangement uses TRBV12-3 or TRBV12-4 and TRBJ1-3; D is ambiguous. This CDR3 contains 12 residues. V lost 5 bases to trimming and J lost 4 bases, with 6 bases between them. In DNA, the CDR3 is TGTGCCAGCAGTGTGGACGGAAACACCATATATTTT. Translating gives CASSVDGNTIYF.

V and J are TRBV7-9 and TRBJ1-5; a possible D gene is TRBD1 (6 bases). The CDR3 has 14 residues. Germline V gene sequence: CDR1 SEHNR, CDR2 FQNEAQ (reference sequence). The V gene lost 0 bases and the J gene lost 7 bases, with 10 bases spanning the gap. The CDR3 reads CASSLAGGWQPQHF. In DNA, the CDR3 is TGTGCCAGCAGCTTAGCGGGGGGCTGGCAGCCCCAGCATTTT.

This chain links TRBV6-5 with TRBJ1-1; D not certain. Trimming took 2 bases from V and 7 from J, leaving 8 bases between them. Germline loops: CDR1 MNHEY, CDR2 SVGAGI. The CDR3 spans 12 residues. DNA for the CDR3: TGTGCCAGCAGTTACCTTGGGATTGAAGCTTTCTTT. Its translation is CASSYLGIEAFF.

J is TRBJ2-4 and V is TRBV7-2; the match to TRBD2 covers 7 bases. With V trimmed by 7 bases and J by 6 bases, 18 bases remained unmatched. Germline V gene sequence: CDR1 SGHTA, CDR2 FQGNSA. CDR3 length equals 17 residues. The CDR3 protein is CASTPSGVQSSLNIQYF. The CDR3 DNA reads TGTGCCAGCACTCCAAGCGGGGTTCAATCAAGTTTAAACATTCAGTACTTC.

V usage is TRBV6-1 and J usage is TRBJ1-5; D gene uncertain. The CDR3 consists of 17 residues. Germline CDR1 is MNHNS and CDR2 is SASEGT. V was pared by 2 bases and J by 6 bases, with 20 bases between. The CDR3 reads CASSEHNTVPGTQPQHF. The DNA of the CDR3 is TGTGCCAGCAGTGAACACAATACAGTTCCCGGCACTCAGCCCCAGCATTTT.

The V call is TRBV23-1, the J call TRBJ1-3, with 7 bases lining up with TRBD1. TRBV23-1 is sorted into the ORF group, with uncertain function. With V trimmed by 7 bases and J by 5 bases, 11 bases remained unmatched. The CDR3 is 15 residues long. The CDR3 nucleotides are TGCGCCAGCACCTTGACAGGGCGCCGGAGAAACACCATATATTTT. It encodes CASTLTGRRRNTIYF.

The V call is TRBV5-1, the J call TRBJ1-2, with D perhaps TRBD1 (6 bases). CDR1 SGHRS and CDR2 YFSETQ come from the germline V gene. This CDR3 has 16 residues. V was cut by 3 bases and J by 5 bases, with 20 bases left in between. The CDR3 loop reads CASSSNPQGTGYGYTF. The DNA of the CDR3 is TGCGCCAGCAGCTCGAACCCCCAGGGGACTGGTTATGGCTACACCTTC.

This clone occurred a few times. This sequence joins TRBV19 and TRBJ1-1; D is possibly TRBD1 (6 bases). V lost 3 bases, J lost 1 base, and 9 bases lay in between. The CDR3 runs 14 residues. Germline lookup yields CDR1 LNHDA and CDR2 SQIVND (reference sequence). This CDR3 reads CASSIKGGNTEAFF. CDR3 sequence (DNA): TGTGCCAGTAGTATCAAGGGGGGGAACACTGAAGCTTTCTTT.

The chain carries TRBV2 and TRBJ2-3, with D maybe TRBD2 (6 bases). The V end was cut by 7 bases, the J end by 3 bases, with 11 bases between. CDR3 length: 13 residues. Germline V gene data show CDR1 as SNHLY and CDR2 as FYNNEI. The CDR3 DNA follows: TGTGCCAGCACCGCGGGGTGGACAGATACGCAGTATTTT. Encoded protein: CASTAGWTDTQYF.

The chain carries TRBV27 and TRBJ1-4; maybe TRBD1 (5 bases). CDR3 size: 15 residues. V gave up 6 bases and J gave up 3 bases, with 14 bases separating them. Germline CDR1 is MNHEY and CDR2 is SMNVEV (reference sequence). The DNA for the CDR3 is TGTGCCAGCAGGGGGTTAAGGGGACCTAATGAAAAACTGTTTTTT. The encoded protein is CASRGLRGPNEKLFF.

The rearrangement joins TRBV7-9 to TRBJ2-7; D gene uncertain. The germline V gene encodes CDR1 SEHNR and CDR2 FQNEAQ (reference sequence). The CDR3 is made up of 12 amino acids. Deletions cut 5 bases from V and 3 bases from J, with 8 bases between. CDR3 bases: TGTGCCAGCAGCCCACTGAACTACGAGCAGTACTTC. Protein sequence: CASSPLNYEQYF.

The chain joins TRBV6-5 to TRBJ1-6, with a weak D call TRBD1 (6 bases). The CDR3 is 15 amino acids. Trimming cost V 2 bases and J 6 bases, with 11 bases left between them. The V gene's germline CDR1 is MNHEY and CDR2 SVGAGI. CDR3 sequence (DNA): TGTGCCAGCAGTTACGGGGCAGGGGTTAATTCACCCCTCCACTTT. It translates to CASSYGAGVNSPLHF.

The V call is TRBV15, the J call TRBJ1-4, with D unclear. V lost 0 bases and J lost 4, with 6 bases in between. This CDR3 contains 14 residues. CDR1 is LNHNV, CDR2 YYDKDF, per germline (reference sequence). The CDR3 spells CATSRDLGNEKLFF. In DNA, the CDR3 is TGTGCCACCAGCAGAGATCTTGGTAATGAAAAACTGTTTTTT.

A single count supports this clone. The chain joins TRBV19 to TRBJ1-5, with D unclear. In germline, CDR1 is LNHDA, CDR2 SQIVND (reference sequence). Trimming shortened V by 5 bases and J by 7 bases, and 18 bases separated the two germline ends. This CDR3 region has 15 residues. As DNA, the CDR3 is TGTGCCAGTAGTCAGGTGAGAGATGTCGTCCAGCCCCAGCATTTT. It translates to CASSQVRDVVQPQHF.

The chain uses TRBV6-5 and TRBJ2-3, with TRBD2 matching 12 bases. Trimming at V came to 6 bases and at J to 6 bases, leaving 7 bases not matched to a gene. The CDR3 spans 15 residues. Germline V lookup: CDR1 MNHEY, CDR2 SVGAGI. CDR3 sequence: CASRPSGGAGDTQYF. The CDR3 bases are TGTGCCAGCAGGCCTAGCGGGGGGGCCGGCGATACGCAGTATTTT.

The chain combines TRBV9 with TRBJ2-1; TRBD2 might be the D (5 bases). There are 15 residues in the CDR3. V dropped 0 bases and J dropped 5 bases, with 12 bases sitting between them. Germline-derived CDR1 and CDR2 are SGDLS and YYNGEE. The CDR3 DNA follows: TGTGCCAGCAGCGTAGGCCCCCCGCGGGACAATGAGCAGTTCTTC. This sequence encodes CASSVGPPRDNEQFF.

This chain joins TRBV5-1 and TRBJ2-7; D possibly matches TRBD1 or TRBD2 (5 bases each). This CDR3 contains 14 residues. V lost 2 bases and J 7 bases, leaving 16 bases between the germline ends. Germline V gene data show CDR1 as SGHRS and CDR2 as YFSETQ. The CDR3 DNA reads as TGCGCCAGCAGCTTTTCAGGGAGCGAATGGGAGCAGTACTTC. Protein sequence: CASSFSGSEWEQYF.

J is TRBJ1-5 and V is TRBV4-1, with no clear D. Germline CDR1 is MGHRA and CDR2 is YSYEKL. This CDR3 has 17 amino acids. V lost 0 bases, J lost 0 bases, and 12 bases lay in between. This CDR3 is CASSQEINLRSNQPQHF. In DNA, the CDR3 is TGCGCCAGCAGCCAAGAGATAAACCTGCGTAGCAATCAGCCCCAGCATTTT.

This chain connects TRBV9 to TRBJ1-6; maybe TRBD1 (5 bases). Germline CDR1 reads SGDLS; CDR2 reads YYNGEE. The CDR3 runs 16 residues. V gave up 0 bases and J gave up 9 bases, with 16 bases separating them. DNA of the CDR3: TGTGCCAGCAGCGTAGATACGGGGACTAAAGGTTCACCCCTCCACTTT. This encodes CASSVDTGTKGSPLHF.

V gene TRBV5-1 combines with J gene TRBJ2-5; D is undetermined. The CDR3 contains 13 residues. V lost 0 bases to trimming and J lost 2 bases, with 5 bases between them. Germline V CDR1 and CDR2: SGHRS, YFSETQ. This CDR3 reads CASSLAVQETQYF. The CDR3 bases are TGCGCCAGCAGCTTGGCGGTACAAGAGACCCAGTACTTC.

CDR3 amino acids: CASSYLSTGGYEQYF. CDR3 nucleotides: TGTGCCAGCAGTTACCTGTCGACAGGGGGCTACGAGCAGTACTTC. This chain uses TRBV6-6 with TRBJ2-7, with 9 nucleotides matching TRBD1. The V segment lost 2 bases and the J segment 3 bases; nucleotides outside the gene matches: 5. Germline loops: CDR1 MNHNY, CDR2 SVGAGI (reference sequence). The CDR3 extends over 15 amino acids.

This chain links TRBV10-2 with TRBJ1-4; 8 nucleotides line up with TRBD1. The V and J ends lost 4 bases and 1 base, in that order; junction bases with no gene match: 2. The germline gives CDR1 WSHSY, CDR2 SAAADI. This CDR3 region has 15 residues. The CDR3: CASSGDRGTNEKLFF. CDR3 coding DNA: TGCGCCAGCAGTGGTGACAGGGGAACTAATGAAAAACTGTTTTTT.

The rearrangement uses TRBV19 and TRBJ1-1; unclear D gene. This CDR3 is built from 13 residues. The V gene lost 5 bases and the J gene lost 2 bases, with 9 bases spanning the gap. Germline CDR1 reads LNHDA; CDR2 reads SQIVND (reference sequence). As DNA, the CDR3 is TGTGCCAGTAGTCTCCAGTTTAACACTGAAGCTTTCTTT. This codes for CASSLQFNTEAFF.

This chain uses TRBV5-1 with TRBJ2-1, with D perhaps TRBD1 (6 bases). This CDR3 is built from 15 residues. V shed 0 bases and J shed 0 bases, with 7 bases lying between them. Germline CDR1 and CDR2: SGHRS and YFSETQ. CDR3 DNA: TGCGCCAGCAGCTTGGCACAGGGCTCCTACAATGAGCAGTTCTTC. It codes for CASSLAQGSYNEQFF.

V usage is TRBV7-2 and J usage is TRBJ1-5, with 8 bases identical to TRBD1. This CDR3 contains 14 residues. The V gene end was trimmed by 6 bases and the J gene end by 5 bases; junction bases not matched to a gene: 6. Germline CDR1 SGHTA, CDR2 FQGNSA. For the CDR3, the DNA is TGTGCCAGCAGTTTGGGACAGGTATATCAGCCCCAGCATTTT. Protein sequence: CASSLGQVYQPQHF. The full variable domain, its missing parts supplied by reference TRBV7-2 and TRBJ1-5, is GAGVSQSPSNKVTEKGKDVELRCDPISGHTALYWYRQSLGQGLEFLIYFQGNSAPDKSGLPSDRFSAERTGGSVSTLTIQRTQQEDSAVYLCASSLGQVYQPQHFGDGTRLSIL.

V usage is TRBV4-1 and J usage is TRBJ2-5, with TRBD2 as a possible D gene (7 bases). Trimming left V 4 bases short and J 4 bases short, with 16 bases between. Germline V CDR1 and CDR2: MGHRA, YSYEKL. This CDR3 is built from 15 residues. In nucleotides, the CDR3 is TGCGCCAGCAGCCCCTTCACGGGGGGCGTAGAGACCCAGTACTTC. As protein: CASSPFTGGVETQYF.

V is TRBV6-6 and J is TRBJ1-1, with 7 positions matching TRBD1. The CDR3 spans 14 residues. V was clipped by 8 bases and J by 0 bases; unmatched bases: 6. Germline loops: CDR1 MNHNY, CDR2 SVGAGI (reference sequence). The CDR3 nucleotides read TGTGCCAGCGGGGACAGAAGCCTGAACACTGAAGCTTTCTTT. The encoded protein is CASGDRSLNTEAFF.

The chain is built from TRBV5-1 and TRBJ2-6; possibly TRBD1 or TRBD2 for D (5 bases each). From germline, CDR1 is SGHRS and CDR2 YFSETQ. The V and J ends lost 5 bases and 0 bases respectively, with 18 bases between them. This CDR3 spans 18 amino acids. The CDR3 reads CASSFDRPGGSGANVLTF. CDR3 nucleotide sequence: TGCGCCAGCAGTTTTGACAGACCTGGAGGCTCTGGGGCCAACGTCCTGACTTTC.

This rearrangement joins TRBV24-1 to TRBJ2-6, with D tentatively TRBD1 (5 bases). The V gene's germline CDR1 is KGHDR and CDR2 SFDVKD. Deletions cut 7 bases from V and 0 bases from J, with 12 bases between. The CDR3 has 16 residues. The CDR3 DNA reads TGTGCCACCAGCTATTATACAGGCTCTGGGGCCAACGTCCTGACTTTC. As protein: CATSYYTGSGANVLTF.

This clone has only a few counts. The V call is TRBV11-3, the J call TRBJ1-1; D unresolved. There are 13 residues in the CDR3. In germline, CDR1 is SGHNT, CDR2 YENEEA. Between the trimmed V and J ends, which lost 3 bases and 4 bases, there was a span of 9 bases. The CDR3, as DNA: TGTGCCAGCAGCTTGTTGGTTGGCACTGAAGCTTTCTTT. Its protein is CASSLLVGTEAFF.